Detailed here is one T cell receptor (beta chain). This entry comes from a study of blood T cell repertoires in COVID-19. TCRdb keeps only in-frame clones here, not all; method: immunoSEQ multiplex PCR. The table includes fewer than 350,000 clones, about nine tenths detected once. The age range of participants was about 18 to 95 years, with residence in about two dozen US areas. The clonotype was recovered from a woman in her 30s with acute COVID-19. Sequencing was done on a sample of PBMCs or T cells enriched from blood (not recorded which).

The CDR3 sequence: CASSPRQDNTEAFF. Written as DNA, the CDR3 is TGTGCCAGCTCACCAAGGCAGGATAACACTGAAGCTTTCTTT. This sequence joins TRBV18 and TRBJ1-1; D uncertain. Germline V gene lookup returns CDR1 KGHSH and CDR2 LQKENI. The CDR3 totals 14 residues. Trimming took 2 bases from V and 2 from J, leaving 9 bases between them. The entire variable domain, with the rest obtained from reference TRBV18 and TRBJ1-1, is as follows: NAGVMQNPRHLVRRRGQEARLRCSPMKGHSHVYWYRQLPEEGLKFMVYLQKENIIDESGMPKERFSAEFPKEGPSILRIQQVVRGDSAAYFCASSPRQDNTEAFFGQGTRLTVV.